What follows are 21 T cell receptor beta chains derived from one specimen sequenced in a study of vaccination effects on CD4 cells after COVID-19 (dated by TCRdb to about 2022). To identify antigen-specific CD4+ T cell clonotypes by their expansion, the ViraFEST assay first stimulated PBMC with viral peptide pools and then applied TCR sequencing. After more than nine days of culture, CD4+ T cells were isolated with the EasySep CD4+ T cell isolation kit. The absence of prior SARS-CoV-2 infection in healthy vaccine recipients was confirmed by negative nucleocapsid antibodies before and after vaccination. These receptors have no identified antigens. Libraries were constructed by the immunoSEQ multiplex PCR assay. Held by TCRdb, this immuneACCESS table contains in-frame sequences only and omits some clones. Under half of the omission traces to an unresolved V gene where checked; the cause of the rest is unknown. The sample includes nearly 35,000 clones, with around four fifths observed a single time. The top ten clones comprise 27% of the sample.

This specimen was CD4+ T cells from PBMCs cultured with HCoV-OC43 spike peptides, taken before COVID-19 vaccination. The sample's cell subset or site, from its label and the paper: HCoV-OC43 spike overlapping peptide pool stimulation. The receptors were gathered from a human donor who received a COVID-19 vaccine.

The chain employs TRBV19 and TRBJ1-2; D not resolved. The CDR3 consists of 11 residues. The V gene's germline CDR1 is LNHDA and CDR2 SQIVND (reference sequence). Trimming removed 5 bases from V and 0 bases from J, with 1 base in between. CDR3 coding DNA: TGTGCCAGTAGTGCTAACTATGGCTACACCTTC. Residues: CASSANYGYTF.

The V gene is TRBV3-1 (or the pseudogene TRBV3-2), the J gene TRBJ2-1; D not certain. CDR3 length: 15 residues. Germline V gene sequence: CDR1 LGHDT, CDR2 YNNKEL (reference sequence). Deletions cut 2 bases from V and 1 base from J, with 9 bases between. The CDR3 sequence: CASSQSMASYNEQFF. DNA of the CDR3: TGTGCCAGCAGCCAAAGTATGGCATCCTACAATGAGCAGTTCTTC.

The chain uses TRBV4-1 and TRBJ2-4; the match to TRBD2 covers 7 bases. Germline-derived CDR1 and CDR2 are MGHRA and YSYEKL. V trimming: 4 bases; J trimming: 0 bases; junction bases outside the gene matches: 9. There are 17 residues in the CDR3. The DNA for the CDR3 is TGCGCCAGCAGCCCCCTCCGGGCTAGCGGAGCCAAAAACATTCAGTACTTC. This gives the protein CASSPLRASGAKNIQYF.

The CDR3 nucleotides read TGTGCCACCAGGGAAGGGACAATCGGAGAGCAGTTCTTC. Residues: CATREGTIGEQFF. The chain has TRBV10-3 and TRBJ2-1; a weak D match, TRBD1 (6 bases). CDR1 ENHRY and CDR2 SYGVKD come from the germline V gene. V lost 10 bases and J 10 bases, leaving 20 bases between the germline ends. The CDR3 runs 13 residues.

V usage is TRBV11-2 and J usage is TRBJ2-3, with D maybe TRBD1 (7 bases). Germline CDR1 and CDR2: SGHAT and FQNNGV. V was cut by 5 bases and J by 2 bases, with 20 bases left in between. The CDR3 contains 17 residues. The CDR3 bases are TGTGCCAGCAGCCAGGGGGGTGGCGGACTCCCCACAGATACGCAGTATTTT. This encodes CASSQGGGGLPTDTQYF.

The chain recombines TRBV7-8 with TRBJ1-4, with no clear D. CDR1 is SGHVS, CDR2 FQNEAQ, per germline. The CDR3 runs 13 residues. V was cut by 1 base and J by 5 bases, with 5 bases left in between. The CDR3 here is CASSLDKNEKLFF. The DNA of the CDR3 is TGTGCCAGCAGCTTAGACAAGAATGAAAAACTGTTTTTT.

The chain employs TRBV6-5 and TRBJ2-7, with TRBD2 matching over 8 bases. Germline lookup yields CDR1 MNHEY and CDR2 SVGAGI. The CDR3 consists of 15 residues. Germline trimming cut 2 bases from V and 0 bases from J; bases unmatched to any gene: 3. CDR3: CASSYGAGGSYEQYF. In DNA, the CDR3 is TGTGCCAGCAGTTACGGGGCGGGAGGCTCCTACGAGCAGTACTTC.

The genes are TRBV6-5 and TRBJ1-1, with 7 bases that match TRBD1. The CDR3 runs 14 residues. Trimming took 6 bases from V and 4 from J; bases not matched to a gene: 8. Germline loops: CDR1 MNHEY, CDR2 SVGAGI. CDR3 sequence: CASSPDRVATEAFF. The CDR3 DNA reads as TGTGCCAGCAGCCCCGACAGGGTCGCCACTGAAGCTTTCTTT.

CDR3 DNA sequence: TGTGCCAGTAGTATTGCGGGGCCCTATGGCTACACCTTC. This sequence encodes CASSIAGPYGYTF. The chain couples TRBV19 to TRBJ1-2, with D tentatively TRBD1 (5 bases). The CDR3 runs 13 residues. Germline CDR1 is LNHDA and CDR2 is SQIVND (reference sequence). The ends were cut back, 3 bases at V and 4 bases at J, with 9 bases in the middle.

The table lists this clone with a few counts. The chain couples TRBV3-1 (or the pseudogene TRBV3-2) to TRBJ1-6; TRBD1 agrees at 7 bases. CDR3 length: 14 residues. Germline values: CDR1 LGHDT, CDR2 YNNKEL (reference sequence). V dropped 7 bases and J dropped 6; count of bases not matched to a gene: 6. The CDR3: CASTLKGANSPLHF. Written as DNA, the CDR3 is TGTGCCAGCACCCTAAAGGGGGCTAATTCACCCCTCCACTTT.

The CDR3 nucleotides are TGCGCCAGCAGCCTGGACCCTGGGGAGCAGTACTTC. Its protein product is CASSLDPGEQYF. The chain is built from TRBV5-1 and TRBJ2-7; D gene ambiguous. The CDR3 runs to 12 residues. Trimming cost V 4 bases and J 7 bases, with 12 bases left between them. Germline V lookup: CDR1 SGHRS, CDR2 YFSETQ.

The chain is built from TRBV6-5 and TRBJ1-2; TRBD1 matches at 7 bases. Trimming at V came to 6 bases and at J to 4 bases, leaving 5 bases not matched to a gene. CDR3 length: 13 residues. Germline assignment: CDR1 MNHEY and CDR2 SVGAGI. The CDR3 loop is CASRPGQIYGYTF. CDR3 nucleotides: TGTGCCAGCAGGCCGGGACAGATCTATGGCTACACCTTC.

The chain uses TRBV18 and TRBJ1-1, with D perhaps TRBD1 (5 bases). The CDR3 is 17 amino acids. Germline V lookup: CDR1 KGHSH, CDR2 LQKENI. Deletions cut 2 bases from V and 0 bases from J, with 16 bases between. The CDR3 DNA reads TGTGCCAGCTCACCAGAGGGTACAGGACTCGTGAACACTGAAGCTTTCTTT. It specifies CASSPEGTGLVNTEAFF.

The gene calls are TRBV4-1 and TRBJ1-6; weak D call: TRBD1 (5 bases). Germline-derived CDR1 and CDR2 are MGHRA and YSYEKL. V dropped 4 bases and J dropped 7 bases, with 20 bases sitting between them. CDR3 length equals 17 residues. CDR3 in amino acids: CASSPAKQEGRNSPLHF. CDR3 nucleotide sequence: TGCGCCAGCAGCCCAGCGAAACAGGAAGGCCGCAATTCACCCCTCCACTTT.

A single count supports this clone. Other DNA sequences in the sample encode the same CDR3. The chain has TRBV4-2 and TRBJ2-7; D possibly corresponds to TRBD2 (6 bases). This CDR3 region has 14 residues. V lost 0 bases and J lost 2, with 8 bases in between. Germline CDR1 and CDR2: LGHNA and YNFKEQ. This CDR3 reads CASSQDLAAYEQYF. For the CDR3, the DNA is TGTGCCAGCAGCCAAGACTTAGCGGCCTACGAGCAGTACTTC.

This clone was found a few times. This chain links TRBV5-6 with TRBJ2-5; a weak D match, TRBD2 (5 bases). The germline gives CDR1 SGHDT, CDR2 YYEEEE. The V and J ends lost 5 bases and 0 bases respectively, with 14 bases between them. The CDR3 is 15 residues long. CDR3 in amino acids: CASSTLTGNQETQYF. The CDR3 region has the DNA TGTGCCAGCAGTACTCTAACCGGGAACCAAGAGACCCAGTACTTC.

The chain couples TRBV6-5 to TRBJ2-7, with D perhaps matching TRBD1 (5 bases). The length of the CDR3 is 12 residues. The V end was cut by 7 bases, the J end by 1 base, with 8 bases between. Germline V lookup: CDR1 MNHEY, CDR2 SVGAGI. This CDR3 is CASTGNSYEQYF. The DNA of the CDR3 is TGTGCCAGCACAGGGAATTCCTACGAGCAGTACTTC.

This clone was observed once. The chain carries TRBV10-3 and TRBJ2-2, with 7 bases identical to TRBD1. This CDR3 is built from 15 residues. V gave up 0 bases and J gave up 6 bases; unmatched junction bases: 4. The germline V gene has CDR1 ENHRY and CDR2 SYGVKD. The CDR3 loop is CAISESRQGAGELFF. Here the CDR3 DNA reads TGTGCCATCAGTGAGTCCCGACAGGGAGCCGGGGAGCTGTTTTTT.

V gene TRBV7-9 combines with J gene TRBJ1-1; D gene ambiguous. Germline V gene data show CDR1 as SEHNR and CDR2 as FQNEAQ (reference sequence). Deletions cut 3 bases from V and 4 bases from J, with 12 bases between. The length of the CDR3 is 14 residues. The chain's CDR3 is CASSFDRAGTEAFF. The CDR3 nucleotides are TGTGCCAGCAGCTTTGATAGGGCAGGCACTGAAGCTTTCTTT. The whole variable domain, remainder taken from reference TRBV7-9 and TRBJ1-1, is DTGVSQNPRHKITKRGQNVTFRCDPISEHNRLYWYRQTLGQGPEFLTYFQNEAQLEKSRLLSDRFSAERPKGSFSTLEIQRTEQGDSAMYLCASSFDRAGTEAFFGQGTRLTVV.

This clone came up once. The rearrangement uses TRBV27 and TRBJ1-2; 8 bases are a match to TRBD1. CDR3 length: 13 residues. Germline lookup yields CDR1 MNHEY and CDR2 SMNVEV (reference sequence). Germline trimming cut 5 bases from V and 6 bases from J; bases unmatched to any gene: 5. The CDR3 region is CASSVQGANGYTF. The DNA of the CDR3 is TGTGCCAGCAGTGTTCAGGGGGCTAATGGCTACACCTTC.

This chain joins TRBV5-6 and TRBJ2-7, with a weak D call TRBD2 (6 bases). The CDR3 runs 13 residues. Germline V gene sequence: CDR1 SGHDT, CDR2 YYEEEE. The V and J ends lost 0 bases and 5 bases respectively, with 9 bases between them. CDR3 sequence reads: CASSLGRGHEQYF. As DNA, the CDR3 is TGTGCCAGCAGCTTGGGGAGGGGACACGAGCAGTACTTC.